These 29 T cell receptor beta chains share one sample of origin, sequenced in a study of cytomegalovirus exposure and HLA in healthy donors. Amplification used 60 Vbeta primers and 13 Jbeta primers. Profiling relied on immunoSEQ multiplex PCR, and the TCRdb table lists in-frame clones only, not all of them. The sample consists of tens of thousands of clones, less than 80% of them appearing once. The sequenced material came from PBMCs. Every receptor here comes from a woman in her fifties or sixties in good health and CMV-seronegative.

The gene calls are TRBV2 and TRBJ1-5, with TRBD1 matching over 11 bases. Trimming at V came to 6 bases and at J to 4 bases, leaving 5 bases not matched to a gene. This CDR3 is 15 amino acids long. CDR1 SNHLY and CDR2 FYNNEI come from the germline V gene. For the CDR3, the DNA is TGTGCCAGCAGGGTTGGGACAGGGGGGAATCAGCCCCAGCATTTT. Protein: CASRVGTGGNQPQHF.

This clone was picked up a small number of times. This chain joins TRBV7-2 and TRBJ1-2, with D unclear. This CDR3 has 13 residues. Between the trimmed V and J ends, which lost 4 bases and 7 bases, there was a span of 13 bases. The germline gives CDR1 SGHTA, CDR2 FQGNSA. CDR3 nucleotides: TGTGCCAGCAGCTCCCGGGAGGGATCTGGCTACACCTTC. It codes for CASSSREGSGYTF.

As DNA, the CDR3 is TGCGCCAGCAGCCAAGGCTACAGCATGAACACTGAAGCTTTCTTT. Protein product: CASSQGYSMNTEAFF. The chain is built from TRBV4-3 and TRBJ1-1; D is uncertain. Germline-derived CDR1 and CDR2 are LGHNA and YSLEER. V lost 1 base and J 0 bases, leaving 9 bases between the germline ends. The CDR3 covers 15 residues.

In this sample, this clone turned up a few times. In DNA, the CDR3 is TGTGCCAGCTCACCACAAACAGGGTGGAACACTGAAGCTTTCTTT. It encodes CASSPQTGWNTEAFF. The chain links TRBV18 to TRBJ1-1, with D maybe TRBD1 (6 bases). V lost 1 base, J lost 1 base, and 10 bases lay in between. The CDR3 totals 15 residues. CDR1 and CDR2 (germline): KGHSH, LQKENI.

This clone has a single count. The rearrangement uses TRBV7-2 and TRBJ1-4; 8 bases agree with TRBD1. Germline loops: CDR1 SGHTA, CDR2 FQGNSA. This CDR3 spans 15 amino acids. V trimming: 2 bases; J trimming: 8 bases; junction bases outside the gene matches: 7. The CDR3, as DNA: TGTGCCAGCAGCTTACAGGGGGCGCCCCTGGAAAAACTGTTTTTT. This gives the protein CASSLQGAPLEKLFF.

This clone was counted between two and nine times. The chain carries TRBV10-3 and TRBJ1-4; D is unresolved. The V and J ends lost 8 bases and 8 bases respectively, with 9 bases between them. From germline, CDR1 is ENHRY and CDR2 SYGVKD. The CDR3 has 11 residues. CDR3 residues: CAIGPQEKLFF. The CDR3 coding sequence is TGTGCCATCGGGCCTCAAGAAAAACTGTTTTTT.

The V call is TRBV4-1, the J call TRBJ2-7; 8 nucleotides match TRBD1. Germline assignment: CDR1 MGHRA and CDR2 YSYEKL. The length of the CDR3 is 16 residues. Losses at the gene ends were 2 bases for V and 4 bases for J; bases not matched to a gene: 10. The CDR3 sequence: CASSQRGPGGAYEQYF. Here the CDR3 DNA reads TGCGCCAGCAGCCAACGTGGGCCAGGGGGCGCATACGAGCAGTACTTC.

This clone was observed a handful of times. The chain carries TRBV9 and TRBJ2-3, with 7 bases aligning to TRBD2. Germline loops: CDR1 SGDLS, CDR2 YYNGEE. Unmatched junction bases numbered 8, after V lost 4 bases and J lost 0 bases. This CDR3 has 16 residues. The CDR3 here is CASSTGGGESTDTQYF. As DNA, the CDR3 is TGTGCCAGCAGCACGGGAGGCGGGGAGAGCACAGATACGCAGTATTTT.

The CDR3 region has the DNA TGTGCCAGCAGCTTTGGGACAGGGGCCTACGAGCAGTACTTC. Protein: CASSFGTGAYEQYF. The chain couples TRBV5-6 to TRBJ2-7; TRBD1 aligns across 10 bases. CDR1 and CDR2 from the germline V gene are SGHDT and YYEEEE. Trimming cost V 2 bases and J 2 bases; bases outside gene matches: 1. This CDR3 spans 14 amino acids.

V usage is TRBV15 and J usage is TRBJ2-3; D perhaps matches TRBD1 (5 bases). Trimming left V 6 bases short and J 1 base short, with 11 bases between. The CDR3 extends over 14 amino acids. Germline V gene lookup returns CDR1 LNHNV and CDR2 YYDKDF (reference sequence). The CDR3 DNA sequence: TGTGCCACCAGGATGAGACAGCGCACAGATACGCAGTATTTT. Protein: CATRMRQRTDTQYF.

CDR3 amino acids: CASSLQGGGSGNTIYF. In DNA form, the CDR3 reads TGTGCCAGCAGCTTACAGGGAGGAGGCTCTGGAAACACCATATATTTT. The gene calls are TRBV7-2 and TRBJ1-3, with D tentatively TRBD1 (5 bases). This CDR3 contains 16 residues. In germline, CDR1 is SGHTA, CDR2 FQGNSA. Between the trimmed V and J ends, which lost 2 bases and 0 bases, there was a span of 11 bases.

This chain connects TRBV6-6 to TRBJ2-3; 8 bases are a match to TRBD2. This CDR3 region has 15 residues. With 7 bases clipped from V and 0 bases from J, the junction kept 6 bases outside the gene matches. Germline CDR1 MNHNY, CDR2 SVGAGI (reference sequence). CDR3: CASIPTSGSTDTQYF. The CDR3, as DNA: TGTGCCAGCATTCCCACTAGCGGAAGCACAGATACGCAGTATTTT.

This chain joins TRBV5-1 and TRBJ2-1; 7 positions match TRBD2. Looked up from germline, CDR1 is SGHRS and CDR2 is YFSETQ. V shed 2 bases, J shed 0 bases, and the junction held 2 bases outside the gene matches. The CDR3 runs 15 residues. The CDR3 here is CASSLLARSYNEQFF. The CDR3 bases are TGCGCCAGCAGCTTACTAGCGCGCTCCTACAATGAGCAGTTCTTC. Full variable domain (rest looked up from reference TRBV5-1 and TRBJ2-1): KAGVTQTPRYLIKTRGQQVTLSCSPISGHRSVSWYQQTPGQGLQFLFEYFSETQRNKGNFPGRFSGRQFSNSRSEMNVSTLELGDSALYLCASSLLARSYNEQFFGPGTRLTVL.

The chain carries TRBV7-8 and TRBJ1-1; TRBD1 aligns across 7 bases. V gave up 2 bases and J gave up 3 bases; unmatched junction bases: 3. In germline, CDR1 is SGHVS, CDR2 FQNEAQ. The CDR3 has 14 residues. CDR3 protein: CASSLLDRDTEAFF. The CDR3 DNA is TGTGCCAGCAGCTTATTAGACAGGGACACTGAAGCTTTCTTT. The entire variable domain, with the rest obtained from reference TRBV7-8 and TRBJ1-1, is as follows: GAGVSQSPRYKVAKRGQDVALRCDPISGHVSLFWYQQALGQGPEFLTYFQNEAQLDKSGLPSDRFFAERPEGSVSTLKIQRTQQEDSAVYLCASSLLDRDTEAFFGQGTRLTVV.

In DNA, the CDR3 is TGTGCCAGCATCCCCCCGGGGGTCCACACCGGGGAGCTGTTTTTT. This gives the protein CASIPPGVHTGELFF. The J gene is TRBJ2-2, the V gene TRBV27, with TRBD2 as a possible D gene (6 bases). V lost 7 bases and J lost 3, with 15 bases in between. The CDR3 spans 15 residues. The germline gives CDR1 MNHEY, CDR2 SMNVEV (reference sequence).

The rearrangement joins TRBV4-2 to TRBJ2-7, with D perhaps TRBD2 (5 bases). V lost 4 bases, J lost 1 base, and 14 bases lay in between. In germline, CDR1 is LGHNA, CDR2 YNFKEQ. The CDR3 sequence is 15 residues long. Here the CDR3 DNA reads TGTGCCAGCAGCCGGACTCGGGGTAGTTCCTACGAGCAGTACTTC. Its translation is CASSRTRGSSYEQYF.

V usage is TRBV27 and J usage is TRBJ2-1; D is perhaps TRBD2 (5 bases). Per the germline V gene, CDR1 is MNHEY and CDR2 is SMNVEV (reference sequence). The CDR3 consists of 17 residues. V lost 6 bases, J lost 1 base, and 19 bases lay in between. CDR3 amino acids: CASSPMDPSLSYNEQFF. CDR3 nucleotides: TGTGCCAGCAGCCCAATGGACCCTAGCTTGTCCTACAATGAGCAGTTCTTC.

The sample holds one count of this clone. This rearrangement joins TRBV28 to TRBJ2-3, with D hard to call. The CDR3 runs 13 residues. Between the trimmed V and J ends, which lost 6 bases and 2 bases, there was a span of 9 bases. In germline, CDR1 is MDHEN, CDR2 SYDVKM. The CDR3 DNA reads TGTGCCAGCAGACCACAAAACACAGATACGCAGTATTTT. The encoded protein is CASRPQNTDTQYF.

This chain joins TRBV7-9 and TRBJ1-4; D remains unclear. V was trimmed by 4 bases and J by 5 bases, leaving 11 bases between them. CDR3 length: 14 residues. Per germline, CDR1 SEHNR and CDR2 FQNEAQ (reference sequence). The CDR3 spells CASSSRHGNEKLFF. The CDR3 coding sequence is TGTGCCAGCAGCTCGAGACACGGAAATGAAAAACTGTTTTTT.

The genes are TRBV4-1 and TRBJ2-1; 7 bases fit TRBD2. Germline CDR1 reads MGHRA; CDR2 reads YSYEKL. The CDR3 has 13 amino acids. V shed 5 bases and J 10 bases; nucleotides not matched to a gene: 8. The CDR3 loop reads CASSSQAGREQFF. The CDR3 nucleotides read TGCGCCAGCAGCTCTCAAGCGGGGCGGGAGCAGTTCTTC.

The V gene is TRBV10-1, the J gene TRBJ1-1; D is ambiguous. Germline V lookup: CDR1 WNHNN, CDR2 SYGVQD (reference sequence). The CDR3 has 13 amino acids. Trimming took 4 bases from V and 2 from J, leaving 8 bases between them. CDR3 region: CASSGGRNTEAFF. The CDR3 DNA sequence: TGCGCCAGCAGTGGAGGCAGAAACACTGAAGCTTTCTTT.

The V and J genes are TRBV5-4 and TRBJ1-3; 8 nucleotides agree with TRBD1. V shed 1 base and J 8 bases; nucleotides not matched to a gene: 8. The CDR3 extends over 15 amino acids. The germline gives CDR1 SGHNT, CDR2 YYREEE (reference sequence). Here the CDR3 reads CASSLRQGAPDTIYF. CDR3 in DNA: TGTGCCAGCAGCTTGCGTCAGGGGGCGCCGGACACCATATATTTT.

The rearrangement uses TRBV19 and TRBJ2-5; D perhaps matches TRBD1 (6 bases). The germline V gene encodes CDR1 LNHDA and CDR2 SQIVND (reference sequence). Trimming removed 9 bases from V and 7 bases from J, with 18 bases in between. The CDR3 covers 13 residues. The CDR3 sequence: CASGRDTSGTQYF. CDR3 coding DNA: TGTGCCAGCGGCCGGGACACTTCAGGGACCCAGTACTTC.

The rearrangement joins TRBV13 to TRBJ2-7; 9 nucleotides line up with TRBD1. V was clipped by 5 bases and J by 6 bases; unmatched bases: 11. The CDR3 has 15 amino acids. Germline V gene lookup returns CDR1 PRHDT and CDR2 FYEKMQ (reference sequence). This chain's CDR3 is CASSPTGTGILEQYF. CDR3 nucleotide sequence: TGTGCCAGCAGCCCTACCGGGACAGGGATCCTCGAGCAGTACTTC.

The V and J genes are TRBV19 and TRBJ1-2; D is uncertain. The CDR3 is made up of 13 amino acids. Germline lookup yields CDR1 LNHDA and CDR2 SQIVND (reference sequence). V gave up 2 bases and J gave up 7 bases, with 11 bases separating them. CDR3 protein: CASSILAPGGYTF. CDR3 coding DNA: TGTGCCAGTAGTATACTAGCCCCGGGTGGCTACACCTTC.

This clone has just a few counts. The CDR3 sequence: CASSFQGAAGANVLTF. The DNA of the CDR3 is TGCGCCAGCAGCTTTCAGGGGGCGGCTGGGGCCAACGTCCTGACTTTC. The rearrangement uses TRBV5-1 and TRBJ2-6, with 8 bases aligning to TRBD1. V shed 2 bases and J 2 bases; nucleotides not matched to a gene: 3. From germline, CDR1 is SGHRS and CDR2 YFSETQ. The CDR3 is 16 residues long.

This clone has just a few counts. V is TRBV6-6 and J is TRBJ2-1, with TRBD2 as a possible D gene (6 bases). This CDR3 is 14 amino acids long. Germline V gene data show CDR1 as MNHNY and CDR2 as SVGAGI (reference sequence). With 10 bases removed from V and 1 base from J, the gap between germline ends came to 14 bases. CDR3 protein: CATLVGGSYNEQFF. The CDR3 DNA is TGTGCCACCCTAGTGGGGGGATCCTACAATGAGCAGTTCTTC.

CDR3 sequence: CSAIRAAEAFF. The CDR3 region has the DNA TGCAGTGCGATCAGGGCCGCTGAAGCTTTCTTT. V is TRBV20-1 and J is TRBJ1-1; possibly TRBD1 for D (5 bases). Per the germline V gene, CDR1 is DFQATT and CDR2 is SNEGSKA (reference sequence). This CDR3 comprises 11 residues. The germline V and J ends were trimmed by 6 bases and 6 bases, with 11 bases remaining between them.

This clone was observed a handful of times. The rearrangement uses TRBV25-1 and TRBJ2-7, with TRBD1 matching over 7 bases. The germline V gene has CDR1 MGHDK and CDR2 SYGVNS. This CDR3 region has 15 residues. With 0 bases clipped from V and 2 bases from J, the junction kept 4 bases outside the gene matches. This CDR3 reads CASSEYPGTAYEQYF. CDR3 nucleotides: TGTGCCAGCAGTGAATATCCGGGGACAGCCTACGAGCAGTACTTC.